A single sample gave rise to the 3 T cell receptor beta chains below, sequenced in a study of preoperative IRX-2 immunotherapy in early breast cancer. The assay was immunoSEQ multiplex PCR, and TCRdb's table has in-frame clones only and misses some. Altogether under 25,000 clones are present, about 85% being singletons, with the ten largest covering roughly 1.2%. Treatment meaning: preoperative locoregional IRX-2 cytokine immunotherapy. The sample was lymph node tissue, taken after IRX-2 immunotherapy. The origin of the receptors is a human donor with breast cancer.

J is TRBJ1-2 and V is TRBV19, with a possible D match to TRBD1 (5 bases). The CDR3 length is 11 residues. CDR1 and CDR2 (germline): LNHDA, SQIVND (reference sequence). CDR3 bases: TGTTCCCCGGCAAAGATATGGGGGTACACCTTC. It codes for CSPAKIWGYTF.

The J gene is TRBJ2-5, the V gene TRBV19; maybe TRBD1 (6 bases). V lost 6 bases and J 5 bases, leaving 13 bases between the germline ends. Germline CDR1 and CDR2: LNHDA and SQIVND (reference sequence). This CDR3 comprises 13 residues. The CDR3 sequence: CASRPTGLETQYF. CDR3 in DNA: TGTGCCAGTAGACCTACAGGGTTGGAGACCCAGTACTTC.

The chain couples TRBV12-5 to TRBJ1-1; 10 bases align to TRBD1. The CDR3 totals 14 residues. Germline-derived CDR1 and CDR2 are LGHNT and FRNRAP. The CDR3 region is CASKAGQGVAEAFF. The CDR3 nucleotides read TGTGCCAGCAAAGCTGGACAGGGGGTCGCTGAAGCTTTCTTT.